This TCR beta chain is drawn from a study of shared clonotypes between healthy human individuals. Findings of the study overall: Memory subsets had estimated richness that was generally smaller than that of naive subsets. The genetic and exposure-history diversity represented was limited by few donors.

Concerning this clone itself: Its target is not known.

At a deep level, the assay was run. Over several immunoSEQ plates, each subset's genomic DNA was distributed in even portions. The table came from immunoSEQ multiplex PCR; TCRdb's copy has only in-frame clones and leaves some out. The profile shows about 1.1 million clones, about 72% of them singletons. Germline V CDR1 and CDR2: MDHEN, SYDVKM. V dropped 0 bases and J dropped 0 bases, with 10 bases sitting between them. This CDR3 contains 16 residues. This receptor was taken from a young man in good health. Some clones in this sample may be carry-over from other donors' samples. This chain joins TRBV28 and TRBJ2-3, with D possibly matching TRBD2 (6 bases). The sequenced material came from memory CD4+ T cells from PBMCs. The subset here: CD45RA-negative fraction. CDR3 residues: CASSLWELASTDTQYF. The CDR3 nucleotides read TGTGCCAGCAGTTTATGGGAACTAGCTAGCACAGATACGCAGTATTTT.